Below are 5 T cell receptor beta chains sequenced from a single sample in a study of blood T cell repertoires in COVID-19 (TCRdb year 2020). Receptors were amplified or captured by the immunoSEQ multiplex PCR assay. TCRdb limited this immuneACCESS table to in-frame rearrangements with V and J called. A share of clones is missing; checked studies link under half to unresolved V genes, and the rest is unexplained. In this sample the table shows about 60,000 clones, roughly 88% of which occur a single time. The ten largest make up approximately 10% of the sample. Specimen: peripheral blood. The receptor source for this set is a man between 25 and 39 years old with COVID-19, enrolled during active disease.

V and J are TRBV11-2 and TRBJ2-1; no reliable D call. V lost 10 bases and J lost 4, with 8 bases in between. Germline loops: CDR1 SGHAT, CDR2 FQNNGV. This CDR3 has 11 residues. The CDR3 DNA sequence: TGTGCCACAAAGGAGTACAATGAGCAGTTCTTC. Translating gives CATKEYNEQFF.

The chain employs TRBV5-6 and TRBJ2-7; 10 nucleotides align to TRBD2. J lost 4 bases, V lost 4 bases, and 8 bases had no gene match. Germline V lookup: CDR1 SGHDT, CDR2 YYEEEE. The CDR3 consists of 15 residues. The CDR3 coding sequence is TGTGCCAGCAGCCCTGGGCTAGCGGGAGTATACGAGCAGTACTTC. Residues: CASSPGLAGVYEQYF.

DNA for the CDR3: TGTGCCAGCAGCCATTACCAGGGGGGAGACTATGGCTACACCTTC. Its translation is CASSHYQGGDYGYTF. The V and J genes are TRBV14 and TRBJ1-2, with TRBD1 matching over 7 bases. Germline-derived CDR1 and CDR2 are SGHDN and FVKESK. CDR3 length equals 15 residues. Germline trimming cut 3 bases from V and 3 bases from J; bases unmatched to any gene: 7.

The CDR3 reads CRTADGKRLVDSYGYTF. The CDR3 coding sequence is TGTCGAACAGCAGACGGGAAGCGCCTGGTAGATAGCTATGGCTACACCTTC. The chain couples TRBV2 to TRBJ1-2; D is unresolved. Germline-derived CDR1 and CDR2 are SNHLY and FYNNEI. The CDR3 runs to 17 residues.

This chain connects TRBV3-1 (or the pseudogene TRBV3-2) to TRBJ2-7; 9 nucleotides align to TRBD2. This CDR3 has 14 amino acids. Looked up from germline, CDR1 is LGHDT and CDR2 is YNNKEL (reference sequence). V was pared by 4 bases and J by 0 bases, with 1 base of the junction left unmatched. CDR3 DNA: TGTGCCAGCAGCCTTAGCGGGAGCTCCTACGAGCAGTACTTC. It codes for CASSLSGSSYEQYF.